The TCR beta chain described here comes from a study of T cells in Graves' hyperthyroidism and ophthalmopathy. Amplification yielded TCR beta CDR3 regions, with RNA transcripts as the source. The TCR CDR3 was amplified in a first-round RT-PCR using the HTBI primer set. One entry per CDR3 protein results from TCRdb running MiXCR on the multiplex PCR reads. This table holds around 260,000 distinct CDR3 sequences, less than 30% found once. This clonotype was counted at least ten times. The sample was blood. The sequence came from a man in his forties with Graves' hyperthyroidism that later progressed to Graves' ophthalmopathy.

The CDR3 sequence: CAISEDQQVGYTF. CDR3 nucleotide sequence: TGTGCCATCAGTGAAGACCAGCAAGTCGGCTACACCTTC. This rearrangement joins TRBV10-3 to TRBJ1-2; no clear D. CDR3 length equals 13 residues. Germline V gene sequence: CDR1 ENHRY, CDR2 SYGVKD. Trimming removed 3 bases at V and 8 bases at J, with 13 bases between.